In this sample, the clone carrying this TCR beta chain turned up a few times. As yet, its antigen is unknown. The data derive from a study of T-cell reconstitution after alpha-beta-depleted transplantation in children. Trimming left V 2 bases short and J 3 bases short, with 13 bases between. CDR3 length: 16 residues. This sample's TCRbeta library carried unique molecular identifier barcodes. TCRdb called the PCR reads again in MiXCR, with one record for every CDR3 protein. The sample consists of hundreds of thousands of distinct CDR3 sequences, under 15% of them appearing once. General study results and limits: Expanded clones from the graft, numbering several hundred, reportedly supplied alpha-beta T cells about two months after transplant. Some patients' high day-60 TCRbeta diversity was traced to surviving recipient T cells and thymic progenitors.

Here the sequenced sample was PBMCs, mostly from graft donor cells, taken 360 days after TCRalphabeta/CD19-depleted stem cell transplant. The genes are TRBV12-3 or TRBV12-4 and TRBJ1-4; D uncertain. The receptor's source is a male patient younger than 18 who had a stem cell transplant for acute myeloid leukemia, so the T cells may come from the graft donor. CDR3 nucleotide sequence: TGTGCCAGCAGTTTAAAGGGTTACGGCCCTAATGAAAAACTGTTTTTT. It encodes CASSLKGYGPNEKLFF.